This TCR beta chain emerged from a study of blood T cell repertoires in COVID-19. Study context: Samples of COVID-19 (acute and convalescent) were obtained from the United States, Italy and Spain.

The CDR3 has 13 residues. After removal of 8 bases from V and 6 bases from J, the junction contained 7 bases not matched to a gene. The method was immunoSEQ multiplex PCR; TCRdb's version includes in-frame clones alone and lacks a portion of them. The sample yields approximately 92,000 clones, roughly 75% seen once. Sequenced input: peripheral blood. The chain employs TRBV12-3 or TRBV12-4 and TRBJ2-1; TRBD1 agrees at 7 bases. The sequence derives from a man in his fifties or sixties who had recovered from COVID-19. The CDR3 sequence: CASSLAGGNEQFF. For the CDR3, the DNA is TGTGCCAGCTCCCTGGCAGGGGGCAATGAGCAGTTCTTC.